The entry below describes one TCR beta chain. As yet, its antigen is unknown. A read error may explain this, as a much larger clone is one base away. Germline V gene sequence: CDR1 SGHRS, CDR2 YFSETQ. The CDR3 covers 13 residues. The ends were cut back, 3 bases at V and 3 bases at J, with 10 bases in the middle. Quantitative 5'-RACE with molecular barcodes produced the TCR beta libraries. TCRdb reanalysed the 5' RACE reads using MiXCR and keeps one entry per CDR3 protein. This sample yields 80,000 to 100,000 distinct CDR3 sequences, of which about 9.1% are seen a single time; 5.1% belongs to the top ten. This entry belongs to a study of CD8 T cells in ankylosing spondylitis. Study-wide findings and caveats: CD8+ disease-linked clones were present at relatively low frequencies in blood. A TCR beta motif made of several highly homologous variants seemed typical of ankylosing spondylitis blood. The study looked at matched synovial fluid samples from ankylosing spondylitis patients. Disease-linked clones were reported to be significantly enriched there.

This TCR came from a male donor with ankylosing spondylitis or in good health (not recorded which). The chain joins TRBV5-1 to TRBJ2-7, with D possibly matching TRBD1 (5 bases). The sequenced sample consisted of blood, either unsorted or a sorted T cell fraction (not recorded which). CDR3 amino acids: CASSSDNIYEQYF. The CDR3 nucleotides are TGCGCCAGCAGCTCGGACAACATCTACGAGCAGTACTTC. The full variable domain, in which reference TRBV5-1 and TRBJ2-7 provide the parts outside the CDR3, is KAGVTQTPRYLIKTRGQQVTLSCSPISGHRSVSWYQQTPGQGLQFLFEYFSETQRNKGNFPGRFSGRQFSNSRSEMNVSTLELGDSALYLCASSSDNIYEQYFGPGTRLTVT.